This paragraph covers one TCR beta chain sequence. The sample comes from a study of T-cell memory formation after mild COVID-19. TCRdb used MiXCR to reprocess the 5' RACE reads, holding one entry per CDR3 protein. The sample shows about 34,000 distinct CDR3 sequences, 7.7% of them seen only once. Germline trimming cut 2 bases from V and 4 bases from J; bases unmatched to any gene: 4. CDR3 length: 14 amino acids. From germline, CDR1 is PRHDT and CDR2 FYEKMQ (reference sequence). The chain carries TRBV13 and TRBJ2-5; TRBD2 matches 7 bases. The sample comprised PBMCs or a T cell subset sorted from them (not recorded which). The clonotype comes from a man between 18 and 29 years old who had mild COVID-19 (a few samples of this study predate the infection). Cell type and time point are not known. The CDR3 here is CASSLPGTTETQYF. In DNA form, the CDR3 reads TGTGCCAGCAGCTTACCCGGGACTACAGAGACCCAGTACTTC.